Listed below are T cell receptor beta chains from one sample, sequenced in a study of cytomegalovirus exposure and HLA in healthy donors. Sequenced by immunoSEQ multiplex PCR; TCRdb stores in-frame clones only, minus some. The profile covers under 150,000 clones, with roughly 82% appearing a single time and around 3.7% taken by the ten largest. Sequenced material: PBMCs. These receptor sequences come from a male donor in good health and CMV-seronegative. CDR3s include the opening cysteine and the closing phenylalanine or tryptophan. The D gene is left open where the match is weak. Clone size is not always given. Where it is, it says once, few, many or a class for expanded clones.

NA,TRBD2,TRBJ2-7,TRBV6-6,TGTGCCAGCACCCAACCGGGACTACAATACGAGCAGTACTTC,CASTQPGLQYEQYF
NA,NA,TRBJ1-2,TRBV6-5,TGTGCCAGCAGTTACTGGGCCGGGAATTCTAACTATGGCTACACCTTC,CASSYWAGNSNYGYTF
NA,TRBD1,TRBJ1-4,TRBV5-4,TGTGCCAGCAGCTGGGACGGACAGGGACCTAATGAAAAACTGTTTTTT,CASSWDGQGPNEKLFF
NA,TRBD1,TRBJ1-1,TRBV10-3,TGTGCCATCAGTGGGAGGGACAGGGGGCTGACTGAAGCTTTCTTT,CAISGRDRGLTEAFF
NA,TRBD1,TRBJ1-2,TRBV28,TGTGCCAGCAGTTCCGGGACAGGGATAGGGAATAACTATGGCTACACCTTC,CASSSGTGIGNNYGYTF
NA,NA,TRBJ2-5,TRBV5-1,TGCGCCAGCAGCTGGGGGACTCAAGAGACCCAGTACTTC,CASSWGTQETQYF
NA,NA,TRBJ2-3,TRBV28,TGTGCCAGCAGTGGTAGGCACGGAGGCACAGATACGCAGTATTTT,CASSGRHGGTDTQYF
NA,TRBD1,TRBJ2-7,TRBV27,TGTGCCAGCAGTTTAGTGGGACAGGGCTTCTACGAGCAGTACTTC,CASSLVGQGFYEQYF
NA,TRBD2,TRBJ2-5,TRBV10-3,TGTGCCATCAGTGAAAGGCTAGCGGGGGGGCCAGAAGAGACCCAGTACTTC,CAISERLAGGPEETQYF
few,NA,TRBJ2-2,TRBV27,TGTGCCAGCAGTTTAATGGCAGGCTCGAACACCGGGGAGCTGTTTTTT,CASSLMAGSNTGELFF
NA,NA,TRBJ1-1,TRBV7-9,TGTTCCAGCAGCTTAGTCCGGGAAGCTTTCTTT,CSSSLVREAFF
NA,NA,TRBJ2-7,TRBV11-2,TGTGCCAGCAGCCAAGACAGGACCTCCTACGAGCAGTACTTC,CASSQDRTSYEQYF
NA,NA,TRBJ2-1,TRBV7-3,TGTGCCAGCAGCTTACTCCAACAGGGCACAGAGCAGTTCTTC,CASSLLQQGTEQFF
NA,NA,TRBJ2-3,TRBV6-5,TGTGCCAGCAGTTACGGTCAGGGGTCAGATACGCAGTATTTT,CASSYGQGSDTQYF
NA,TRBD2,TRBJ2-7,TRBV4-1,TGCGCCAGCAGCCACCCGGGGACTAGCGGGAAGGACGAGCAGTACTTC,CASSHPGTSGKDEQYF
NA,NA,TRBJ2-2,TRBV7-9,TGTGCCAGCAGCTTAGCTTATTTCGGGGAGCTGTTTTTT,CASSLAYFGELFF
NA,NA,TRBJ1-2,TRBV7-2,TGTGCCAGCAACCAGGGGTGGCGGACTAACTATGGCTACACCTTC,CASNQGWRTNYGYTF
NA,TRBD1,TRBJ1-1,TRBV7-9,TGTGCCAGCAGCTCTAGGGACGGACAGGCCCAGAACACTGAAGCTTTCTTT,CASSSRDGQAQNTEAFF
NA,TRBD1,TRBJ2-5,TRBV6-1,TGTGCCAGCAGCAGGGACAGGAGCGAGACCCAGTACTTC,CASSRDRSETQYF
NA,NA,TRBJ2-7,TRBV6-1,TGTGCCAGCCGTGGGCACTCACCTTATCCGGGTCAGAGCTCCTACGAGCAGTACTTC,CASRGHSPYPGQSSYEQYF
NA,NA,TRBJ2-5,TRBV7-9,TGTGCCAGCAGGTCGTTCGAGAAAGAGACCCAGTACTTC,CASRSFEKETQYF
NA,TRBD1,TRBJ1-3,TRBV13,TGTGCCAGCAGCGCCGGGACAGGTAGCTCTGGAAACACCATATATTTT,CASSAGTGSSGNTIYF
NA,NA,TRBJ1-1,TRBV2,TGTGCCAGCAAGGTGGAGGGGAACACTGAAGCTTTCTTT,CASKVEGNTEAFF
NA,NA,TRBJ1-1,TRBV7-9,TGTGCCAGCAGCTTAGCGCAGGGTCCGAACACTGAAGCTTTCTTT,CASSLAQGPNTEAFF
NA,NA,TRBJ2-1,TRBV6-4,TGTGCCAGCAGCCTAGCAGGAGCCAACTCCAATGAGCAGTTCTTC,CASSLAGANSNEQFF
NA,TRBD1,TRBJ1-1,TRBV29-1,TGCAGCGCGGACGGGACAGGGGGACTGAACACTGAAGCTTTCTTT,CSADGTGGLNTEAFF
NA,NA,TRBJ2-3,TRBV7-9,TGTGCCAGCAGCTCCCTGACAGTTTTGAGCACAGATACGCAGTATTTT,CASSSLTVLSTDTQYF
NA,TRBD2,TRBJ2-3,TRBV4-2,TGTGCCAGCAGCCAAGGGGAAGCGGGAGATCGAGATACGCAGTATTTT,CASSQGEAGDRDTQYF
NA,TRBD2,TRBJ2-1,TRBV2,TGTGCCAGCAGTATTTTAGGACTAGCGGGATTCTACAATGAGCAGTTCTTC,CASSILGLAGFYNEQFF
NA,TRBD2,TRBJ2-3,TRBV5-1,TGCGCCAGCAGCTTGAGGGGACTAGAGGATACGCAGTATTTT,CASSLRGLEDTQYF
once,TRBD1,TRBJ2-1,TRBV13,TGTGCCAGCAGCTCACAGGGGTCCTACAATGAGCAGTTCTTC,CASSSQGSYNEQFF
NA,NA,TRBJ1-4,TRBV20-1,TGCAGTGCTCGGAATGAAAAACTGTTTTTT,CSARNEKLFF
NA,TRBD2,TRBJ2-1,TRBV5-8,TGTGCCAGCAGCTGGACTAGCGGGGGGGCAATATCTGATGAGCAGTTCTTC,CASSWTSGGAISDEQFF
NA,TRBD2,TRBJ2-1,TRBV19,TGTGCCAGTAGTATAGTGCGGGAGGGCCCCCACAATGAGCAGTTCTTC,CASSIVREGPHNEQFF
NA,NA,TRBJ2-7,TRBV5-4,TGTGCCAGCAGCTTGTCTAGCGCACCCTACGAGCAGTACTTC,CASSLSSAPYEQYF
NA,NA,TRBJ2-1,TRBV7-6,TGTGCCAGCAGCTTAAAACTGAGCTCCTACAATGAGCAGTTCTTC,CASSLKLSSYNEQFF
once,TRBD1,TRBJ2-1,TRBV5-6,TGTGCCAGCAGCTCGAATGGACAGGGCGACAATGAGCAGTTCTTC,CASSSNGQGDNEQFF
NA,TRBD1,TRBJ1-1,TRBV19,TGTGCCAGTAGACGACAGGGTTTGGTGAACACTGAAGCTTTCTTT,CASRRQGLVNTEAFF
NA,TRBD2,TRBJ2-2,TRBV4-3,TGCGCCAGCAGCCAAGAAAACCCCCTAGCGGTAAACACCGGGGAGCTGTTTTTT,CASSQENPLAVNTGELFF
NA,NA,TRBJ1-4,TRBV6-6,TGTGCCAGCAGCCCCGGACAGCCCGAAAAACTGTTTTTT,CASSPGQPEKLFF
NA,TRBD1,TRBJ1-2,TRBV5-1,TGCGCCAGCAGCTTGGGACAGGGAGGCTATGGCTACACCTTC,CASSLGQGGYGYTF
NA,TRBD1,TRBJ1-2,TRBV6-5,TGTGCCAGCAGCCCCCGCGGACAGGTCTATGGCTACACCTTC,CASSPRGQVYGYTF